The entry below describes one TCR beta chain. J was trimmed by 8 bases and V by 2 bases; bases with no gene match: 6. Per germline, CDR1 SGDLS and CDR2 YYNGEE. CDR3 length: 15 amino acids. This specimen comes from a study of early stage breast cancer tumors. Using immunoSEQ multiplex PCR, the repertoire was profiled, and TCRdb retains in-frame clones only, with some absent. The repertoire has about 50,000 clones, roughly 80% of them found once; the top ten carry around 3.7%. The chain employs TRBV9 and TRBJ2-1; 11 nucleotides line up with TRBD2. Source material: blood. This TCR was recovered from a person between 30 and 45 years old with breast cancer. The CDR3 nucleotides read TGTGCCAGCAGCGTGACTAGCGGGGCCTTGGATGAGCAGTTCTTC. It encodes CASSVTSGALDEQFF.